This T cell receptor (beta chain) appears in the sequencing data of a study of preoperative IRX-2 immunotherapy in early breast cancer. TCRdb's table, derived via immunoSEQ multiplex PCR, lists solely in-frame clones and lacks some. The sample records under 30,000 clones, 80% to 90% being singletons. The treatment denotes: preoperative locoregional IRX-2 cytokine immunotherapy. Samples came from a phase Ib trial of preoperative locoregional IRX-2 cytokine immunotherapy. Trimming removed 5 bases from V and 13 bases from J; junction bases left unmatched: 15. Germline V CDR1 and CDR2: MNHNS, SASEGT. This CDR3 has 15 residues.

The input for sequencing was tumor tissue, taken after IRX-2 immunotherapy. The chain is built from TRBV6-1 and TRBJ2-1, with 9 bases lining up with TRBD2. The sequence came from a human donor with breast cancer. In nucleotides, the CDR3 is TGTGCCAGCAGTTTCGGTTCTAGCGGGGCCATACATCAGTTCTTC. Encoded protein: CASSFGSSGAIHQFF.